The 19 T cell receptor beta chains below were found in one sample sequenced in a study of T cell responses to AZD1222 COVID-19 vaccine listed by TCRdb under 2021. The protocol used for the library was the immunoSEQ multiplex PCR assay. Sourced from immuneACCESS, this table was stored by TCRdb with only in-frame sequences that have V and J called. A share of the clones is absent; for the studies checked, an unresolved V gene accounts for under half, and the remainder has no known explanation. The table for this sample lists about 40,000 clones; 75% to 90% of them were counted only once. The top ten hold about 20% of the sample. Per the publication, the time point label means: about 28 days (+/-7) after the second vaccine dose. The sequenced sample was peripheral blood, obtained 28 days after the second AZD1222 dose. Receptors originate from an adult who received the AZD1222 COVID-19 vaccine.

This sequence joins TRBV2 and TRBJ2-7; 9 positions match TRBD2. CDR1 is SNHLY and CDR2 is FYNNEI in the germline V gene. Trimming cost V 5 bases and J 9 bases; bases outside gene matches: 14. This CDR3 region has 15 residues. The CDR3 DNA reads TGTGCCAGCAGTTACCTTAGCGGGGGTCCTACTGGGCAGTACTTC. Translating it yields CASSYLSGGPTGQYF.

This chain uses TRBV19 with TRBJ1-2; TRBD1 might be the D (5 bases). CDR3 length: 14 residues. Germline V gives CDR1 LNHDA, CDR2 SQIVND (reference sequence). V was pared by 3 bases and J by 0 bases, with 8 bases between. DNA of the CDR3: TGTGCCAGTAGTATGGGGGAAACTAACTATGGCTACACCTTC. It translates to CASSMGETNYGYTF. Complete variable domain (other parts from reference TRBV19 and TRBJ1-2): DGGITQSPKYLFRKEGQNVTLSCEQNLNHDAMYWYRQDPGQGLRLIYYSQIVNDFQKGDIAEGYSVSREKKESFPLTVTSAQKNPTAFYLCASSMGETNYGYTFGSGTRLTVV.

The chain joins TRBV25-1 to TRBJ1-2; D is unresolved. The germline CDR1 and CDR2 sequences are MGHDK and SYGVNS. CDR3 size: 13 residues. Trimming took 3 bases from V and 0 from J, leaving 5 bases between them. The CDR3 DNA follows: TGTGCCAGCAGTGAGGCAGCTAACTATGGCTACACCTTC. This codes for CASSEAANYGYTF.

The rearrangement uses TRBV24-1 and TRBJ1-4; D is unresolved. V lost 7 bases and J lost 3, with 17 bases in between. Germline CDR1 KGHDR, CDR2 SFDVKD. This CDR3 comprises 16 residues. The CDR3 coding sequence is TGTGCCACCAGAGGGCAGGATTTGGTAGCTAATGAAAAACTGTTTTTT. The encoded protein is CATRGQDLVANEKLFF.

The rearrangement joins TRBV6-5 to TRBJ1-4, with D uncertain. Germline V gene data show CDR1 as MNHEY and CDR2 as SVGAGI. Deletions cut 5 bases from V and 4 bases from J, with 14 bases between. This CDR3 comprises 15 residues. In DNA, the CDR3 is TGTGCCAGCAGTCCGCACAGCAACCTTAATGAAAAACTGTTTTTT. As protein: CASSPHSNLNEKLFF.

V is TRBV11-2 and J is TRBJ1-2, with D perhaps matching TRBD1 (6 bases). The CDR3 is 12 amino acids. Trimming pared 5 bases from V and 7 bases from J, leaving 11 bases between. Germline assignment: CDR1 SGHAT and CDR2 FQNNGV. The CDR3 region is CASSQQGSGYTF. The CDR3 DNA reads TGTGCCAGCAGCCAACAGGGCTCTGGCTACACCTTC.

The chain combines TRBV24-1 with TRBJ2-2; D is unresolved. Trimming left V 1 base short and J 4 bases short, with 12 bases between. This CDR3 region has 16 residues. CDR1 is KGHDR and CDR2 is SFDVKD in the germline V gene. In nucleotides, the CDR3 is TGTGCCACCAGTGATTTAGCTTTCGCGAGCACCGGGGAGCTGTTTTTT. It is translated as CATSDLAFASTGELFF.

The rearrangement joins TRBV6-5 to TRBJ2-7, with TRBD1 as a possible D gene (6 bases). Per germline, CDR1 MNHEY and CDR2 SVGAGI. Trimming shortened V by 4 bases and J by 2 bases, and 12 bases separated the two germline ends. The CDR3 loop spans 14 amino acids. CDR3 in DNA: TGTGCCAGCAGTTTGGGGGCGCGGGCCTACGAGCAGTACTTC. Protein product: CASSLGARAYEQYF.

DNA for the CDR3: TGTGCCAGCAGCCCTAGCGGGGGGAACTACGAGCAGTACTTC. Residues: CASSPSGGNYEQYF. This chain links TRBV3-1 (or the pseudogene TRBV3-2) with TRBJ2-7, with 11 bases lining up with TRBD2. Germline assignment: CDR1 LGHDT and CDR2 YNNKEL (reference sequence). The V and J ends lost 4 bases and 3 bases, in that order; junction bases with no gene match: 2. This CDR3 is built from 14 residues.

V gene TRBV5-6 combines with J gene TRBJ2-7; D is uncertain. The V end lost 2 bases, the J end lost 7 bases, and 10 bases lay between the germline ends. This CDR3 is 12 amino acids long. The germline V gene has CDR1 SGHDT and CDR2 YYEEEE. The CDR3 spells CASSFISREQYF. The DNA of the CDR3 is TGTGCCAGCAGCTTCATATCTAGGGAGCAGTACTTC.

The chain is built from TRBV23-1 and TRBJ1-5; tentatively, D is TRBD1 (5 bases). TRBV23-1 is an open reading frame, and its role is uncertain. Trimming stripped 0 bases from V and 6 bases from J, with 15 bases between. The CDR3 has 16 residues. CDR3 DNA sequence: TGCGCCAGCAGTCAATCGAGCAGGGTGGTCGCTCAGCCCCAGCATTTT. Translated: CASSQSSRVVAQPQHF.

The chain links TRBV6-1 to TRBJ2-3; 9 bases are shared with TRBD2. Germline assignment: CDR1 MNHNS and CDR2 SASEGT. This CDR3 is 17 amino acids long. V was pared by 4 bases and J by 5 bases, with 13 bases of the junction left unmatched. CDR3 in amino acids: CASSGGSSGGPGDTQYF. The DNA of the CDR3 is TGTGCCAGCAGTGGCGGGTCCAGCGGGGGGCCTGGAGATACGCAGTATTTT.

The genes are TRBV10-3 and TRBJ2-2; 10 bases agree with TRBD2. This CDR3 is 17 amino acids long. The germline V gene encodes CDR1 ENHRY and CDR2 SYGVKD. J gave up 4 bases and V 3 bases, and 8 bases lay outside the gene matches. The CDR3 DNA follows: TGTGCCATCAGTGAAGCCAGCGGGGGGGCCCCCACCGGGGAGCTGTTTTTT. It encodes CAISEASGGAPTGELFF.

In its sample, this clone was seen once. The J gene is TRBJ2-7, the V gene TRBV5-1; D is perhaps TRBD2 (6 bases). The ends were cut back, 0 bases at V and 3 bases at J, with 13 bases in the middle. CDR1 is SGHRS and CDR2 is YFSETQ in the germline V gene. The CDR3 has 15 residues. The CDR3 sequence: CASSLEQGGYYEQYF. DNA of the CDR3: TGCGCCAGCAGCTTGGAGCAGGGAGGTTACTACGAGCAGTACTTC.

This rearrangement joins TRBV6-5 to TRBJ2-7, with a possible D match to TRBD2 (5 bases). CDR1 is MNHEY and CDR2 is SVGAGI in the germline V gene. Trimming pared 0 bases from V and 3 bases from J, leaving 12 bases between. There are 15 residues in the CDR3. CDR3 residues: CASSYSWEIGYEQYF. The CDR3 bases are TGTGCCAGCAGTTACTCGTGGGAGATCGGCTACGAGCAGTACTTC.

The rearrangement joins TRBV5-8 to TRBJ2-5, with D perhaps TRBD2 (6 bases). Trimming cost V 3 bases and J 0 bases, with 18 bases left between them. The CDR3 has 17 residues. CDR1 and CDR2 from the germline V gene are SGHTS and YDEGEE. The CDR3 DNA follows: TGTGCCAGCAGCTCCGGGAGCGTACAGAAGTACCAAGAGACCCAGTACTTC. It encodes CASSSGSVQKYQETQYF.

The J gene is TRBJ1-1, the V gene TRBV9; D remains unclear. The CDR3 covers 13 residues. V was cut by 4 bases and J by 3 bases, with 10 bases left in between. Germline CDR1 and CDR2: SGDLS and YYNGEE. The CDR3 here is CASSLVMDTEAFF. The CDR3 DNA is TGTGCCAGCAGCCTCGTTATGGACACTGAAGCTTTCTTT.

The chain employs TRBV30 and TRBJ2-7; 8 bases line up with TRBD1. V was pared by 0 bases and J by 4 bases, with 11 bases of the junction left unmatched. This CDR3 is built from 16 residues. CDR1 and CDR2 (germline): GTSNPN, SVGIG (reference sequence). The chain's CDR3 is CAWSVPLGRGHYEQYF. For the CDR3, the DNA is TGTGCCTGGAGTGTACCCCTAGGCAGGGGGCATTACGAGCAGTACTTC.

The chain joins TRBV5-1 to TRBJ2-1; 10 positions match TRBD2. V shed 3 bases, J shed 7 bases, and the junction held 10 bases outside the gene matches. CDR1 and CDR2 (germline): SGHRS, YFSETQ. This CDR3 is 16 amino acids long. The CDR3 bases are TGCGCCAGCAGCTCCTCACTAGCGGGGTTATTGAATGAGCAGTTCTTC. Protein sequence: CASSSSLAGLLNEQFF. Drawing the rest from reference TRBV5-1 and TRBJ2-1, the complete variable domain is KAGVTQTPRYLIKTRGQQVTLSCSPISGHRSVSWYQQTPGQGLQFLFEYFSETQRNKGNFPGRFSGRQFSNSRSEMNVSTLELGDSALYLCASSSSLAGLLNEQFFGPGTRLTVL.